This TCR beta chain was captured by sequencing in a study of CD8 T cells in ankylosing spondylitis. Notes on the study in general: Blood from ankylosing spondylitis patients appeared to carry a characteristic roughly eight-variant TCR beta motif. Clones that were linked to disease were CD8+ and were relatively rare in peripheral blood. Reports of some motif variants in reactive arthritis synovial fluid and blood predate this one.

V was pared by 2 bases and J by 1 base, with 6 bases of the junction left unmatched. Germline V gene data show CDR1 as MNHEY and CDR2 as SVGAGI. The CDR3 is 17 residues long. Quantitative 5'-RACE with molecular barcodes generated TCR beta libraries. TCRdb processed the 5' RACE reads anew with MiXCR; each CDR3 protein has one entry. The sample shows 220,000 or so distinct CDR3 sequences, 18% of them seen only once. This clonotype has a single count. Its target is not known. Sequenced: blood, either unsorted or a sorted T cell fraction (not recorded which). The chain carries TRBV6-5 and TRBJ2-2, with TRBD2 identical over 8 bases. The receptor's source is a male donor with ankylosing spondylitis. CDR3 sequence: CASSYDFGTRNTGELFF. For the CDR3, the DNA is TGTGCCAGCAGTTACGATTTCGGGACTAGGAACACCGGGGAGCTGTTTTTT.